This TCR beta chain was captured by sequencing in a study of CD4 T cells in relation to SARS-CoV-2 and coronaviruses. The CDR3 has 15 amino acids. Looked up from germline, CDR1 is SGHRS and CDR2 is YFSETQ. The V and J ends lost 0 bases and 1 base respectively, with 7 bases between them. Assay: immunoSEQ multiplex PCR; the TCRdb copy retains only in-frame clones and omits some. The sample has some 70,000 clones; 85% to 95% are singletons. Before the COVID-19 pandemic, during about 2010-2019, CD4+ T cells were taken from unexposed donors. The sequenced sample consisted of naive CD4+ T cells from PBMCs. The subset was: naive CD4+ T cells isolated by negative enrichment. V is TRBV5-1 and J is TRBJ2-2; D may be TRBD1 (6 bases). This clonotype was sampled from a human donor in good health. CDR3: CASSLEGQNTGELFF. The CDR3 DNA reads as TGCGCCAGCAGCTTGGAGGGACAGAACACCGGGGAGCTGTTTTTT.